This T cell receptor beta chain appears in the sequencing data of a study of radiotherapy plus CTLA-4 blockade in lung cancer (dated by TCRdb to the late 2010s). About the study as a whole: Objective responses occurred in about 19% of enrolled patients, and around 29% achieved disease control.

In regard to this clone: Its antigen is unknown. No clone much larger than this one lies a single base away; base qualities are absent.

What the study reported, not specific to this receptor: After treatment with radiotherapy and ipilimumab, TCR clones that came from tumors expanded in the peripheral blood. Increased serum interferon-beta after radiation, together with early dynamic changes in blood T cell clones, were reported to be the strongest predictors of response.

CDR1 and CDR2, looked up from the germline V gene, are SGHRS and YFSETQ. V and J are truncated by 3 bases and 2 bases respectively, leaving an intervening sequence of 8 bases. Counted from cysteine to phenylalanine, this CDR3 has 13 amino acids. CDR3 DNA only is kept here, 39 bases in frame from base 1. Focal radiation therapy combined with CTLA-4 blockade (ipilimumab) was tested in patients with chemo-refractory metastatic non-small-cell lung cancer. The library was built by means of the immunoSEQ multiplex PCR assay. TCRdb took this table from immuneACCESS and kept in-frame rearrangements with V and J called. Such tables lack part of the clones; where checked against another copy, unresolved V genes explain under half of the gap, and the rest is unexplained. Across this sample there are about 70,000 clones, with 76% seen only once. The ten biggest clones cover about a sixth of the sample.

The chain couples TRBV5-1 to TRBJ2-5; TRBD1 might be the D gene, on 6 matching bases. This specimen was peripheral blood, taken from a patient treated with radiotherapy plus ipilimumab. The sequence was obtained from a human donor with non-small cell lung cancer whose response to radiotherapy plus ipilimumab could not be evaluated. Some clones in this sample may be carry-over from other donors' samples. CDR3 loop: CASSSTGQETQYF. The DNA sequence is TGCGCCAGCAGCTCGACAGGTCAAGAGACCCAGTACTTC.